The 6 T cell receptor beta chains given below trace back to one sample, sequenced in a study of blood T cell repertoires in COVID-19. Assay: immunoSEQ multiplex PCR; the TCRdb copy retains only in-frame clones and omits some. This repertoire shows around 180,000 clones, about 83% found once; its top ten account for 1.5% to 1.7%. Sequencing input: peripheral blood. Receptors were obtained from a human donor in a cohort sampled during active COVID-19.

This CDR3 reads CASSESRVGQPQHF. The CDR3 nucleotides read TGTGCCAGCAGTGAAAGCAGGGTGGGACAGCCCCAGCATTTT. This chain joins TRBV2 and TRBJ1-5, with a weak D call TRBD1 (5 bases). The CDR3 is 14 residues long. Trimming shortened V by 2 bases and J by 7 bases, and 12 bases separated the two germline ends. The germline gives CDR1 SNHLY, CDR2 FYNNEI.

The V gene is TRBV10-1, the J gene TRBJ2-3; possibly TRBD1 for D (6 bases). Germline V CDR1 and CDR2: WNHNN, SYGVQD (reference sequence). The V end lost 6 bases, the J end lost 1 base, and 14 bases lay between the germline ends. The CDR3 length is 15 residues. DNA of the CDR3: TGCGCCAGCAGCCGCAGGGGTGTCGGCACAGATACGCAGTATTTT. This gives the protein CASSRRGVGTDTQYF.

The V and J genes are TRBV27 and TRBJ2-2; the D gene is possibly TRBD1 (6 bases). The CDR3 consists of 15 residues. V shed 8 bases and J shed 0 bases, with 13 bases lying between them. Germline values: CDR1 MNHEY, CDR2 SMNVEV (reference sequence). In DNA, the CDR3 is TGTGCCAGCCGACAGGTCGGCGCGAACACCGGGGAGCTGTTTTTT. Translating it yields CASRQVGANTGELFF.

The chain is built from TRBV7-9 and TRBJ1-2; D might be TRBD1 (6 bases). The CDR3 consists of 14 residues. V gave up 5 bases and J gave up 4 bases, with 14 bases separating them. Germline CDR1 SEHNR, CDR2 FQNEAQ (reference sequence). DNA of the CDR3: TGTGCCAGCAGCCCAGGACAGCCCTTCTATGGCTACACCTTC. Its translation is CASSPGQPFYGYTF.

This chain connects TRBV27 to TRBJ2-7; TRBD2 matches at 13 bases. In germline, CDR1 is MNHEY, CDR2 SMNVEV (reference sequence). V gave up 2 bases and J gave up 1 base; unmatched junction bases: 2. The CDR3 has 16 amino acids. The CDR3: CASSLGGLAGSYEQYF. Written as DNA, the CDR3 is TGTGCCAGCAGTTTAGGGGGACTAGCGGGATCCTACGAGCAGTACTTC.

The CDR3 sequence is CASSYSGLASYNEQFF. The CDR3, as DNA: TGTGCCAGCAGTTACTCCGGACTAGCCTCCTACAATGAGCAGTTCTTC. V gene TRBV6-5 combines with J gene TRBJ2-1; 8 nucleotides line up with TRBD2. Germline trimming cut 0 bases from V and 0 bases from J; bases unmatched to any gene: 1. Germline loops: CDR1 MNHEY, CDR2 SVGAGI. The CDR3 has 16 amino acids.